This T cell receptor beta chain was profiled in a study of blood T cell repertoires in COVID-19. Per germline, CDR1 SGHAT and CDR2 FQNNGV. V was clipped by 7 bases and J by 0 bases, with 17 bases between them. This CDR3 comprises 16 residues. Generated by immunoSEQ multiplex PCR, the TCRdb table keeps only in-frame clones and is missing some. The sample carries roughly 410,000 clones, 89% recorded once. The J gene is TRBJ2-3, the V gene TRBV11-2, with D maybe TRBD2 (5 bases). The receptor was derived from a woman aged 40 to 50 with COVID-19, enrolled during active disease. Sequenced sample: peripheral blood. CDR3 sequence reads: CASTTSRGSSTDTQYF. The DNA for the CDR3 is TGTGCCAGCACCACTTCCCGGGGATCTAGCACAGATACGCAGTATTTT.